The 10 T cell receptor beta chains below all came from one sample that was sequenced in a study of CD8 T cells in ankylosing spondylitis (TCRdb year 2017). The library was produced with 5' RACE. TCRdb records Illumina HiSeq 2500 as the sequencer. The public reads were reanalyzed by TCRdb: fastp trimming at Q25, MiXCR alignment, in-frame beta chains only. Each record represents a unique CDR3 protein, reported with the most common genes and DNA among its rows. In all, the sample holds some 330,000 distinct CDR3 sequences, and roughly 8% of those were seen once. The ten largest clones capture less than 15% of the sample. No antigen is known for these receptors. Broader findings and caveats from the paper: Blood from ankylosing spondylitis patients appeared to be characterized by a TCR beta motif made up of several highly homologous amino acid variants.

Material for sequencing was blood, either unsorted or a sorted T cell fraction (not recorded which). These TCRs come from a male donor with ankylosing spondylitis.

There are many counts of this clonotype. The chain joins TRBV3-1 to TRBJ1-6; D is perhaps TRBD1 (5 bases). V was trimmed by 2 bases and J by 7 bases, leaving 9 bases between them. This CDR3 comprises 14 residues. Germline lookup yields CDR1 LGHDT and CDR2 YNNKEL (reference sequence). In nucleotides, the CDR3 is TGTGCCAGCAGCCAAATGGACACCAATTCACCCCTCCACTTT. Amino acids: CASSQMDTNSPLHF. Full variable domain (remainder filled in from reference TRBV3-1 and TRBJ1-6): DTAVSQTPKYLVTQMGNDKSIKCEQNLGHDTMYWYKQDSKKFLKIMFSYNNKELIINETVPNRFSPKSPDKAHLNLHINSLELGDSAVYFCASSQMDTNSPLHFGNGTRLTVT.

This clonotype came up a few times. V and J are TRBV4-2 and TRBJ2-1, with 14 bases lining up with TRBD2. The V gene end was trimmed by 3 bases and the J gene end by 6 bases; junction bases not matched to a gene: 1. The V gene's germline CDR1 is LGHNA and CDR2 YNFKEQ. The CDR3 loop spans 15 amino acids. CDR3 loop: CASSHGTSGSNEQFF. In DNA, the CDR3 is TGTGCCAGCAGCCACGGGACTAGCGGGAGCAATGAGCAGTTCTTC.

V usage is TRBV3-1 and J usage is TRBJ1-1; D is unclear. The CDR3 loop spans 13 amino acids. V was trimmed by 5 bases and J by 4 bases, leaving 11 bases between them. CDR1 is LGHDT and CDR2 is YNNKEL in the germline V gene (reference sequence). CDR3 residues: CASSIRPGTEAFF. CDR3 coding DNA: TGTGCCAGCAGCATCCGTCCAGGCACTGAAGCTTTCTTT.

This clonotype came up many times. This rearrangement joins TRBV28 to TRBJ2-7; no clear D. V was clipped by 4 bases and J by 7 bases, with 14 bases between them. CDR3 length: 13 amino acids. Germline V CDR1 and CDR2: MDHEN, SYDVKM. The CDR3 sequence: CASSSPDVGEQYF. The CDR3 nucleotides are TGTGCCAGCAGTTCACCGGACGTCGGGGAGCAGTACTTC.

This clonotype was detected many times. The chain joins TRBV2 to TRBJ1-5, with unresolved D. This CDR3 contains 14 residues. Trimming stripped 2 bases from V and 2 bases from J, with 7 bases between. Germline V lookup: CDR1 SNHLY, CDR2 FYNNEI. The CDR3: CASSETAGNQPQHF. In DNA form, the CDR3 reads TGTGCCAGCAGTGAAACGGCAGGCAATCAGCCCCAGCATTTT.

This clonotype was seen repeatedly, ten times or more. CDR3 sequence: CASSLTDEQYF. CDR3 nucleotide sequence: TGTGCCAGCAGTTTAACCGACGAGCAGTACTTC. The V gene is TRBV12-3 or TRBV12-4, the J gene TRBJ2-7; D call uncertain. The V end was cut by 2 bases, the J end by 5 bases, with 4 bases between. The CDR3 is made up of 11 amino acids.

The chain is built from TRBV2 and TRBJ1-2; D unresolved. V shed 2 bases and J shed 4 bases, with 11 bases lying between them. The CDR3 contains 14 residues. Germline V gives CDR1 SNHLY, CDR2 FYNNEI. The CDR3 sequence: CASSELRAGYGYTF. In DNA, the CDR3 is TGTGCCAGCAGTGAATTGAGGGCGGGCTATGGCTACACCTTC.

This clonotype was observed at least ten times. The J gene is TRBJ2-1, the V gene TRBV7-9, with a tentative D call TRBD1 (6 bases). V was clipped by 2 bases and J by 2 bases, with 10 bases between them. The CDR3 totals 15 residues. CDR1 SEHNR and CDR2 FQNEAQ come from the germline V gene (reference sequence). CDR3 loop: CASSLMPGAYNEQFF. CDR3 coding DNA: TGTGCCAGCAGCTTAATGCCAGGGGCCTACAATGAGCAGTTCTTC.

There are many counts of this clonotype. The rearrangement joins TRBV5-1 to TRBJ2-4; 9 nucleotides match TRBD2. V lost 0 bases, J lost 5 bases, and 3 bases stayed unmatched. The CDR3 is 15 amino acids. Germline values: CDR1 SGHRS, CDR2 YFSETQ. As DNA, the CDR3 is TGCGCCAGCAGCTTGGTAGCGGGAGTCGAAAACATTCAGTACTTC. Residues: CASSLVAGVENIQYF.

The V gene is TRBV4-2, the J gene TRBJ2-3, with D tentatively TRBD1 or TRBD2 (6 bases each). V was clipped by 5 bases and J by 4 bases, with 16 bases between them. The CDR3 is 15 residues long. Germline values: CDR1 LGHNA, CDR2 YNFKEQ. CDR3 residues: CASSVTGGGPDTQYF. CDR3 DNA: TGTGCCAGCAGCGTTACGGGTGGGGGGCCAGATACGCAGTATTTT.